This paragraph reports one TCR beta chain. CDR3 size: 14 residues. Germline V gives CDR1 SQVTM, CDR2 ANQGSEA. Together with a sample-barcoded 5' primer, a J-beta primer mix was included in a second PCR lasting about 6 to 11 cycles. Tags on each cDNA molecule came from a template-switch adaptor with 12 random nucleotides. MiXCR, applied by TCRdb to the 5' RACE reads, yields one record per CDR3 protein. The sample includes fewer than 2,000,000 distinct CDR3 sequences, 35% to 50% of them seen just once. The data were taken from a study of blood T cells in healthy people across ages. The rearrangement links TRBV29-1 to TRBJ2-1; D perhaps matches TRBD2 (5 bases). This sequence originates from a human donor in good health. Sequenced: blood. The CDR3 loop reads CSVVRRLAYNEQFF. The CDR3 coding sequence is TGCAGTGTAGTCCGGAGGTTAGCCTACAATGAGCAGTTCTTC.